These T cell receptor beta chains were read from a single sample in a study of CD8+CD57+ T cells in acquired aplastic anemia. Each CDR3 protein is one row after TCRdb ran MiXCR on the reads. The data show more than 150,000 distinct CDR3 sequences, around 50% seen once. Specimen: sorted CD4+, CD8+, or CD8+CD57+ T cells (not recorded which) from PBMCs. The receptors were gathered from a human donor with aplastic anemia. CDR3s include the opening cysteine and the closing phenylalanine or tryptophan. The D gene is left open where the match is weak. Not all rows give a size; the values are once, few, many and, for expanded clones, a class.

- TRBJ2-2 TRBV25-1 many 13 CASSKQGSGELFF TGTGCCAGCAGTAAACAGGGCTCCGGGGAGCTGTTTTTT
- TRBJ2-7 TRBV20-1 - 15 CSARLSRGGSYEQYF TGCAGTGCTAGACTTAGCCGAGGGGGCTCCTACGAGCAGTACTTC
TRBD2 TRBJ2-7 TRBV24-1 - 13 CAIKAGDAYEQYF TGTGCCATCAAAGCGGGGGACGCCTACGAGCAGTACTTC
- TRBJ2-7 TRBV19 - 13 CASSIPGLGEQYF TGTGCCAGTAGTATTCCGGGGCTGGGAGAGCAGTACTTC
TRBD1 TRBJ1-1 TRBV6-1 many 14 CASSDLAGGNEAFF TGTGCCAGCAGCGACCTCGCAGGGGGTAATGAAGCTTTCTTT
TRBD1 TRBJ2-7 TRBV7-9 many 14 CASSLTGPSYEQYF TGTGCCAGCAGCCTGACAGGGCCCTCCTACGAGCAGTACTTC
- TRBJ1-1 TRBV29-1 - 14 CSYGQVALNTEAFF TGCAGCTACGGCCAGGTGGCTTTGAACACTGAAGCTTTCTTT
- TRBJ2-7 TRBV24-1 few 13 CATSDAQGYEQYF TGTGCCACCAGTGACGCCCAGGGCTACGAGCAGTACTTC
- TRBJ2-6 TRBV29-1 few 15 CSVFTAPSGANVLTF TGCAGCGTTTTTACAGCTCCCTCTGGGGCCAACGTCCTGACTTTC
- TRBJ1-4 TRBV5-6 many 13 CASSLRSGEKLFF TGTGCCAGCAGCTTGAGGAGCGGGGAAAAACTGTTTTTT
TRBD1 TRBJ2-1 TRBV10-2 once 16 CASREATGQGVNEQFF TGCGCCAGCAGGGAGGCGACGGGACAGGGGGTAAATGAGCAGTTCTTC
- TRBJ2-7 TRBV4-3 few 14 CASSQDGGSYEQYF TGCGCCAGCAGCCAAGATGGCGGCAGCTACGAGCAGTACTTC
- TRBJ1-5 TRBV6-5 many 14 CASSSGAGNQPQHF TGTGCCAGCAGTTCAGGGGCCGGCAATCAGCCCCAGCATTTT
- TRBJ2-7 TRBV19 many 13 CATRRGGSYEQYF TGTGCCACCCGCCGAGGGGGAAGCTACGAGCAGTACTTC
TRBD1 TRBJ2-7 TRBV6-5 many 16 CASSYLTGTGGYEQYF TGTGCCAGCAGTTACTTAACCGGGACAGGGGGCTACGAGCAGTACTTC
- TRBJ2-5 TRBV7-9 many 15 CASSLDIGPQETQYF TGTGCCAGCAGCTTAGACATAGGGCCTCAGGAGACCCAGTACTTC
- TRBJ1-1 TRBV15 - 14 CATSTLQGSTEAFF TGTGCCACCAGCACCTTACAGGGAAGCACTGAAGCTTTCTTT
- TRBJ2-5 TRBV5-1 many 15 CASSWEDGDGETQYF TGCGCCAGCAGCTGGGAGGACGGGGACGGGGAGACCCAGTACTTC
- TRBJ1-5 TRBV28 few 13 CASRWGGNQPQHF TGTGCCAGTAGGTGGGGGGGTAATCAGCCCCAGCATTTT
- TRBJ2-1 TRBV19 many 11 CATNRGVEQFF TGTGCCACAAATCGGGGCGTTGAGCAGTTCTTC
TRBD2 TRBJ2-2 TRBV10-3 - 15 CAISVTSGDTGELFF TGTGCCATCAGCGTAACTAGCGGGGACACCGGGGAGCTGTTTTTT
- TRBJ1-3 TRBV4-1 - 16 CASSQPRAGVLNTIYF TGCGCCAGCAGCCAACCGCGGGCCGGCGTGTTGAACACCATATATTTT
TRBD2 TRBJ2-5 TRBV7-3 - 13 CASPSGRGETQYF TGTGCCAGCCCTAGCGGGAGAGGAGAGACCCAGTACTTC
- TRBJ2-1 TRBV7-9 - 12 CASSSPLGEQFF TGTGCCAGCAGCTCCCCCTTGGGAGAGCAGTTCTTC
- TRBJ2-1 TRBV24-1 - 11 CATSDSNEQFF TGTGCCACCAGTGATAGCAATGAGCAGTTCTTC
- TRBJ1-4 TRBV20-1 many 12 CSASGTGGKLRF TGCAGTGCGAGCGGGACTGGCGGAAAACTTCGTTTT
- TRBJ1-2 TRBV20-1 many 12 CSVWGANYGYTF TGCAGTGTCTGGGGAGCTAACTATGGCTACACCTTC
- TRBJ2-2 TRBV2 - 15 CASRARQGATGELFF TGTGCCAGCAGGGCGAGGCAGGGCGCAACCGGGGAGCTGTTTTTT
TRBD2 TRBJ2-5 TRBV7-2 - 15 CASSPPSGGRETQYF TGTGCCAGCAGCCCGCCTAGCGGGGGGCGAGAGACCCAGTACTTC
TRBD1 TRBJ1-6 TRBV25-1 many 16 CASSAQGVRRNSPLHF TGTGCCAGCAGTGCGCAGGGGGTAAGAAGAAATTCACCCCTCCACTTT
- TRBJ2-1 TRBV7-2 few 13 CASSFEVYNEQFF TGTGCCAGCAGCTTCGAGGTCTACAATGAGCAGTTCTTC
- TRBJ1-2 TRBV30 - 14 CAWSVGSKNYGYTF TGTGCCTGGAGTGTAGGCAGTAAGAACTATGGCTACACCTTC
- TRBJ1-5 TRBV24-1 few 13 CATSEGGNQPQHF TGTGCCACCAGTGAGGGGGGGAATCAGCCCCAGCATTTT
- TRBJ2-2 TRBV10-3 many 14 CAIRGGADTGELFF TGTGCCATCAGAGGAGGGGCTGACACCGGGGAGCTGTTTTTT
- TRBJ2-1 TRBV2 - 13 CAIADWTDNEQFF TGTGCCATCGCCGACTGGACAGACAATGAGCAGTTCTTC
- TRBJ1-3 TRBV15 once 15 CATSPDRRGENTIYF TGTGCCACCAGCCCTGACCGACGGGGTGAAAACACCATATATTTT
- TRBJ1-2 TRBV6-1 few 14 CASSDGGVGYGYTF TGTGCCAGCAGTGACGGGGGCGTCGGCTATGGCTACACCTTC
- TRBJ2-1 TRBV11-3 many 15 CASSLGGGAAGEQFF TGTGCCAGCAGCTTGGGCGGGGGCGCCGCCGGGGAGCAGTTCTTC
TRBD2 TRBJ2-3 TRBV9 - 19 CASSALGLAGGRGTDTQYF TGTGCCAGCAGCGCGTTGGGACTAGCGGGGGGGAGAGGCACAGATACGCAGTATTTT
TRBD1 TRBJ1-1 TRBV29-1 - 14 CSVHRGPGNTEAFF TGCAGCGTGCACAGGGGGCCGGGGAACACTGAAGCTTTCTTT
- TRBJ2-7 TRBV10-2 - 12 CAIQTDSYEQYF TGCGCCATCCAGACGGACTCCTACGAGCAGTACTTC